This T cell receptor (beta chain) came from a study of CD8 T cells in ankylosing spondylitis. Findings and limits, study-wide: Blood from ankylosing spondylitis patients appeared to carry a characteristic roughly 8-variant TCR beta motif.

This clonotype has more than one count but fewer than ten. No antigen is known for it. TCRdb analysed the 5' RACE reads with MiXCR anew, one entry per CDR3 protein. The sample consists of just under 550,000 distinct CDR3 sequences, roughly an eighth of them appearing once. Germline CDR1 and CDR2: SEHNR and FQNEAQ (reference sequence). This CDR3 has 13 residues. The V gene end was trimmed by 1 base and the J gene end by 8 bases; junction bases not matched to a gene: 1. The chain links TRBV7-9 to TRBJ2-1; TRBD1 matches at 8 bases. This receptor was taken from a male donor with ankylosing spondylitis. The material sequenced was blood, either unsorted or a sorted T cell fraction (not recorded which). The CDR3 DNA follows: TGTGCCAGCAGCTTAGGACAGGGGTATGAGCAGTTCTTC. Protein: CASSLGQGYEQFF.